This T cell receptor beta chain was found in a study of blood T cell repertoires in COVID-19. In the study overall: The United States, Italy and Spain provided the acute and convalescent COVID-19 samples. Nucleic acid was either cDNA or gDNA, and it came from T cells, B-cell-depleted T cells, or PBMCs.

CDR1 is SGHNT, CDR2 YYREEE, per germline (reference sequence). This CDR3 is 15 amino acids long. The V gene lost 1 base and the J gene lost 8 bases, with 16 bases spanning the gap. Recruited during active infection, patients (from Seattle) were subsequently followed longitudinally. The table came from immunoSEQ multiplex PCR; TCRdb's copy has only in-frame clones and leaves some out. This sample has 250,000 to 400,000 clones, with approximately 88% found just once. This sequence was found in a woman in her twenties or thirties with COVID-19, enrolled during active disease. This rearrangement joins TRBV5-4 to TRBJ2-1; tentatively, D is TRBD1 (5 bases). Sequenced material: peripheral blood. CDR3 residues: CASSLRQNRIDEQFF. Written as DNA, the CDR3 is TGTGCCAGCAGCTTGAGGCAAAACAGGATCGATGAGCAGTTCTTC.